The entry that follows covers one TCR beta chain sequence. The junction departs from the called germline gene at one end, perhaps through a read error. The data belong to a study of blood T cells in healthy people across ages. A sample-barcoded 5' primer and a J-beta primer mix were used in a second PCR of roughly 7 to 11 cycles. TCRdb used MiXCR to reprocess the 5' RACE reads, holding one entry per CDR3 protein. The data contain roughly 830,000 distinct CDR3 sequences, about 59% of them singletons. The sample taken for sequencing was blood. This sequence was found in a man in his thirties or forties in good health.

As DNA, the CDR3 is TGCAGTGCTAGAGGACCGCGCTACAAGCAGTACTTC. It yields the protein CSARGPRYKQYF. The rearrangement links TRBV20-1 to TRBJ2-7, with D uncertain. Germline assignment: CDR1 DFQATT and CDR2 SNEGSKA (reference sequence). The CDR3 covers 12 residues.